This TCR beta chain was observed in a study of Graves' ophthalmopathy and Graves' hyperthyroidism. For the study at large: Ophthalmopathy absent within 18 months of follow-up marked hyperthyroidism as stable.

For repertoire sequencing, the TCR beta CDR3 regions were amplified from RNA transcripts. Amplification began with first-round RT-PCR using HTBI primers, then second-round multiplex PCR was performed. TCRdb analysed the multiplex PCR reads with MiXCR anew, one entry per CDR3 protein. This table has 1 million to 1.3 million distinct CDR3 sequences, 35% to 40% appearing once. This clonotype was counted many times. Its antigen remains unknown. Study conclusions and caveats: The model reached 70% to 71% sensitivity and around 72% specificity for predicting ophthalmopathy progression. Most expanded thyroid clonotypes above 0.001 frequency also appeared in blood.

Looked up from germline, CDR1 is SGHRS and CDR2 is YFSETQ. Losses at the gene ends were 4 bases for V and 6 bases for J; bases not matched to a gene: 10. The CDR3 runs to 14 residues. The V and J genes are TRBV5-1 and TRBJ2-7, with 7 positions matching TRBD1. The sequencing sample was made of peripheral blood or thyroid tissue (not recorded which). The origin of this receptor is an adult man with Graves' hyperthyroidism. CDR3: CASSDRTGAAEQYF. For the CDR3, the DNA is TGCGCCAGCAGCGATAGAACAGGGGCAGCCGAGCAGTACTTC. The full variable domain, rest sourced from reference TRBV5-1 and TRBJ2-7, is KAGVTQTPRYLIKTRGQQVTLSCSPISGHRSVSWYQQTPGQGLQFLFEYFSETQRNKGNFPGRFSGRQFSNSRSEMNVSTLELGDSALYLCASSDRTGAAEQYFGPGTRLTVT.